The text below deals with one T cell receptor beta chain. Germline V gene sequence: CDR1 MGHDK, CDR2 SYGVNS. The CDR3 covers 14 residues. Trimming removed 0 bases at V and 7 bases at J, with 12 bases between. This sample was included in a study of blood T cell repertoires in COVID-19. Study as a whole: The United States, Italy and Spain supplied acute and convalescent COVID-19 samples. T cells, B-cell-depleted T cells, or PBMCs provided the cDNA or gDNA that served as material.

Methods used by the authors: Scientists estimated how many nucleated cells there were by amplifying reference gene primers. The repertoire was sequenced with immunoSEQ multiplex PCR; TCRdb's copy has only in-frame clones and lacks some. That table gives V, J and clone size, and the DNA gave D and trimming. The sample shows 20,000 or so clones, 65% to 90% of them seen only once. The material sequenced was peripheral blood. The chain recombines TRBV25-1 with TRBJ1-2; tentative D call: TRBD1 (6 bases). This clonotype was obtained from a human donor with acute or convalescent COVID-19. The donor label of this sample is uncertain. The CDR3 DNA reads as TGTGCCAGCAGTGAATATGGGGGGGCCGGTGGCTACACCTTC. Translation gives CASSEYGGAGGYTF.